These 23 T cell receptor beta chains share one sample of origin, sequenced in a study of glioma-infiltrating T cells after dendritic cell vaccination. The protocol was immunoSEQ multiplex PCR, while the TCRdb copy is restricted to in-frame clones and leaves out a portion. Of 40,000 or so clones listed, about 80% are singletons. This specimen was blood, taken before dendritic cell vaccination. Receptors were obtained from a human donor with glioblastoma.

The chain links TRBV5-1 to TRBJ1-2; 7 bases fit TRBD1. This CDR3 has 17 amino acids. V was pared by 0 bases and J by 3 bases, with 11 bases of the junction left unmatched. Looked up from germline, CDR1 is SGHRS and CDR2 is YFSETQ. The CDR3 DNA sequence: TGCGCCAGCAGCTTGGCGGGTGGGGGACAGCGATACTATGGCTACACCTTC. Its translation: CASSLAGGGQRYYGYTF.

The gene calls are TRBV4-1 and TRBJ2-5; 8 positions agree with TRBD2. This CDR3 has 18 residues. V gave up 0 bases and J gave up 1 base; unmatched junction bases: 10. Germline loops: CDR1 MGHRA, CDR2 YSYEKL. The DNA of the CDR3 is TGCGCCAGCAGCCAAGAGTTTTACGGGACTAGGGTCCAAGAGACCCAGTACTTC. This sequence encodes CASSQEFYGTRVQETQYF.

The J gene is TRBJ2-1, the V gene TRBV4-1; 8 bases align to TRBD1. The junction had 8 bases not matched to a gene; V was cut back by 4 bases and J by 6 bases. CDR3 length: 15 residues. Germline V gene lookup returns CDR1 MGHRA and CDR2 YSYEKL. The CDR3 sequence: CASSLRQGSGNEQFF. The CDR3, as DNA: TGCGCCAGCAGCCTCCGACAGGGGTCAGGCAATGAGCAGTTCTTC.

The rearrangement uses TRBV5-4 and TRBJ2-5, with 15 bases aligning to TRBD2. The V and J ends lost 3 bases and 2 bases, in that order; junction bases with no gene match: 5. Germline CDR1 reads SGHNT; CDR2 reads YYREEE (reference sequence). The CDR3 length is 17 residues. Here the CDR3 DNA reads TGTGCCAGCAGCTGGGGGACTAGCGGGGGGCCACAAGAGACCCAGTACTTC. The encoded protein is CASSWGTSGGPQETQYF.

This sequence joins TRBV7-3 and TRBJ2-2; 8 positions agree with TRBD1. The CDR3 has 14 residues. Germline V gene sequence: CDR1 SGHTA, CDR2 FQGTGA. The junction had 5 bases not matched to a gene; V was cut back by 5 bases and J by 6 bases. CDR3 bases: TGTGCCAGCAGCCCCGGACAGGGCTCCGGGGAGCTGTTTTTT. Encoded protein: CASSPGQGSGELFF. Looking up the rest from reference TRBV7-3 and TRBJ2-2 gives the full variable domain: GAGVSQTPSNKVTEKGKYVELRCDPISGHTALYWYRQSLGQGPEFLIYFQGTGAADDSGLPNDRFFAVRPEGSVSTLKIQRTERGDSAVYLCASSPGQGSGELFFGEGSRLTVL.

The rearrangement links TRBV5-6 to TRBJ1-4; 9 bases fit TRBD1. Germline values: CDR1 SGHDT, CDR2 YYEEEE. Trimming took 4 bases from V and 10 from J; bases not matched to a gene: 8. The CDR3 is 14 amino acids. The CDR3 reads CASSQGQGVGKLFF. CDR3 bases: TGTGCCAGCAGCCAGGGACAGGGAGTGGGAAAACTGTTTTTT.

This clone has only one observation. The chain couples TRBV20-1 to TRBJ2-7, with D maybe TRBD1 (5 bases). The CDR3 spans 11 residues. Germline V CDR1 and CDR2: DFQATT, SNEGSKA (reference sequence). The DNA for the CDR3 is TGCAGCCTAGACAGCTCCTACGAGCAGTACTTC. Protein product: CSLDSSYEQYF.

V gene TRBV30 combines with J gene TRBJ2-7; tentatively, D is TRBD2 (5 bases). The CDR3 contains 16 residues. From germline, CDR1 is GTSNPN and CDR2 SVGIG (reference sequence). V dropped 0 bases and J dropped 0 bases, with 15 bases sitting between them. CDR3 in amino acids: CAWSVGSWESSYEQYF. CDR3 DNA: TGTGCCTGGAGTGTAGGGTCTTGGGAGAGCTCCTACGAGCAGTACTTC. Full variable domain (remainder filled in from reference TRBV30 and TRBJ2-7): SQTIHQWPATLVQPVGSPLSLECTVEGTSNPNLYWYRQAAGRGLQLLFYSVGIGQISSEVPQNLSASRPQDRQFILSSKKLLLSDSGFYLCAWSVGSWESSYEQYFGPGTRLTVT.

J is TRBJ1-1 and V is TRBV7-8; 7 positions agree with TRBD1. V lost 5 bases, J lost 7 bases, and 19 bases stayed unmatched. The CDR3 sequence is 17 residues long. Germline CDR1 reads SGHVS; CDR2 reads FQNEAQ. This CDR3 reads CASSPFPGDRVTDEAFF. For the CDR3, the DNA is TGTGCCAGCAGCCCATTCCCGGGAGACAGGGTAACCGATGAAGCTTTCTTT.

V usage is TRBV29-1 and J usage is TRBJ2-1, with D perhaps matching TRBD2 (6 bases). CDR1 and CDR2 (germline): SQVTM, ANQGSEA. The CDR3 spans 15 residues. Trimming removed 2 bases from V and 5 bases from J, with 16 bases in between. The CDR3 coding sequence is TGCAGCGTTGAAAGGGGCGCGGGGTGGGACAATGAGCAGTTCTTC. Translating gives CSVERGAGWDNEQFF.

V is TRBV9 and J is TRBJ1-5; no clear D gene. CDR3 size: 14 residues. CDR1 is SGDLS and CDR2 is YYNGEE in the germline V gene. V dropped 0 bases and J dropped 9 bases, with 13 bases sitting between them. The CDR3 spells CASSVAVNSGPQHF. The CDR3 DNA sequence: TGTGCCAGCAGCGTAGCGGTCAACTCAGGGCCCCAGCATTTT.

The chain couples TRBV25-1 to TRBJ2-5, with 9 bases fitting TRBD1. The J call is uncertain, as TRBJ2-7 better fits the DNA end. The CDR3 spans 12 residues. Germline lookup yields CDR1 MGHDK and CDR2 SYGVNS. The chain's CDR3 is CASGTGTYEQYF. CDR3 in DNA: TGTGCCTCCGGGACAGGGACCTACGAGCAGTACTTC.

The chain uses TRBV19 and TRBJ1-5; TRBD1 aligns across 8 bases. J lost 0 bases, V lost 6 bases, and 10 bases had no gene match. This CDR3 contains 17 residues. CDR1 LNHDA and CDR2 SQIVND come from the germline V gene (reference sequence). Here the CDR3 reads CASRMDRDGYSNQPQHF. CDR3 DNA sequence: TGTGCCAGTAGGATGGACAGGGATGGGTATAGCAATCAGCCCCAGCATTTT.

V gene TRBV6-1 combines with J gene TRBJ2-7, with a tentative D call TRBD2 (5 bases). V lost 5 bases and J 3 bases, leaving 11 bases between the germline ends. There are 13 residues in the CDR3. CDR1 is MNHNS, CDR2 SASEGT, per germline. CDR3 coding DNA: TGTGCCAGCAGTCCAACGGGGAACTACGAGCAGTACTTC. Its translation is CASSPTGNYEQYF.

This chain joins TRBV7-2 and TRBJ2-3; 8 positions match TRBD1. Losses at the gene ends were 3 bases for V and 6 bases for J; bases not matched to a gene: 8. CDR3 length equals 15 residues. CDR1 is SGHTA, CDR2 FQGNSA, per germline. As DNA, the CDR3 is TGTGCCAGCAGCTTTGTCTCAGGGGGCGTTGATACGCAGTATTTT. Encoded protein: CASSFVSGGVDTQYF.

The gene calls are TRBV7-2 and TRBJ2-7; 7 positions match TRBD2. The CDR3 length is 18 residues. J gave up 0 bases and V 1 base, and 12 bases lay outside the gene matches. Germline assignment: CDR1 SGHTA and CDR2 FQGNSA. Here the CDR3 reads CASSLVGWASGASYEQYF. Written as DNA, the CDR3 is TGTGCCAGCAGCTTAGTGGGGTGGGCTAGCGGAGCCTCCTACGAGCAGTACTTC.

The gene calls are TRBV13 and TRBJ2-7; 12 nucleotides match TRBD1. The V and J ends lost 1 base and 1 base, in that order; junction bases with no gene match: 8. The CDR3 contains 18 residues. Germline loops: CDR1 PRHDT, CDR2 FYEKMQ (reference sequence). DNA of the CDR3: TGTGCCAGCAGCTTAGTTGGGACAGGGGGCGCTGAGTCCTACGAGCAGTACTTC. This encodes CASSLVGTGGAESYEQYF.

The rearrangement uses TRBV4-2 and TRBJ2-1; 7 bases are shared with TRBD2. The CDR3 extends over 15 amino acids. CDR1 is LGHNA and CDR2 is YNFKEQ in the germline V gene. After removal of 3 bases from V and 5 bases from J, the junction contained 7 bases not matched to a gene. This chain's CDR3 is CASSQGAGTDNEQFF. DNA for the CDR3: TGTGCCAGCAGCCAGGGAGCGGGGACGGACAATGAGCAGTTCTTC.

This clone was picked up one time. V is TRBV2 and J is TRBJ2-2; 8 bases map to TRBD1. The germline V gene encodes CDR1 SNHLY and CDR2 FYNNEI. V shed 9 bases and J 5 bases; nucleotides not matched to a gene: 2. The length of the CDR3 is 12 residues. Written as DNA, the CDR3 is TGTGCCAGAACAGGGGGGACCGGGGAGCTGTTTTTT. It yields the protein CARTGGTGELFF.

The J gene is TRBJ2-7, the V gene TRBV4-2, with D unclear. This CDR3 is 12 amino acids long. The ends were cut back, 2 bases at V and 4 bases at J, with 6 bases in the middle. The V gene's germline CDR1 is LGHNA and CDR2 YNFKEQ. The CDR3 sequence is CASSQIPYEQYF. The DNA for the CDR3 is TGTGCCAGCAGCCAAATCCCTTACGAGCAGTACTTC.

V is TRBV19 and J is TRBJ1-2; D is undetermined. The CDR3 is made up of 15 amino acids. V shed 5 bases and J shed 4 bases, with 17 bases lying between them. The germline V gene encodes CDR1 LNHDA and CDR2 SQIVND (reference sequence). The CDR3 region is CASSDRDPGIYGYTF. CDR3 coding DNA: TGTGCCAGTAGTGACCGGGATCCGGGCATCTATGGCTACACCTTC.

The V and J genes are TRBV27 and TRBJ2-7, with 8 bases that match TRBD2. V shed 5 bases, J shed 2 bases, and the junction held 11 bases outside the gene matches. In germline, CDR1 is MNHEY, CDR2 SMNVEV (reference sequence). This CDR3 comprises 16 residues. The CDR3 region is CASSVHSGESPYEQYF. CDR3 coding DNA: TGTGCCAGCAGTGTTCATAGCGGGGAATCTCCCTACGAGCAGTACTTC.

The chain uses TRBV6-4 and TRBJ1-6, with 9 bases matching TRBD1. CDR1 MRHNA and CDR2 SNTAGT come from the germline V gene. This CDR3 is 15 amino acids long. The V gene end was trimmed by 2 bases and the J gene end by 7 bases; junction bases not matched to a gene: 3. Here the CDR3 reads CASSDPDRGNSPLHF. The CDR3 nucleotides read TGTGCCAGCAGTGACCCGGACAGGGGAAATTCACCCCTCCACTTT.